A selection of T cell receptor beta chains follows, all from one sample in a study of cytomegalovirus exposure and HLA in healthy donors. Only in-frame clones appear in the TCRdb table, and some are missing; sequencing was by immunoSEQ multiplex PCR. The profile shows about 150,000 clones, around 80% of them singletons. Specimen: PBMCs. These receptor sequences come from a man under 40 in good health and CMV-seropositive. Both conserved end residues are part of each CDR3. Each record gives: clone size, D gene, J gene, V gene, CDR3 protein, CDR3 DNA. D genes are given only for firm matches. Expanded clones are given a class, and other clones once, few, many or no size at all.

>few|-|TRBJ2-2|TRBV6-1
CASSEFQRNTGELFF
TGTGCCAGCAGTGAATTCCAGCGGAACACCGGGGAGCTGTTTTTT
>-|-|TRBJ1-5|TRBV28
CASSFVAGMSQPQHF
TGTGCCAGCAGTTTCGTGGCAGGGATGTCTCAGCCCCAGCATTTT
>-|TRBD2|TRBJ2-1|TRBV11-3
CASSPGGANYNEQFF
TGTGCCAGCAGCCCCGGGGGGGCCAACTACAATGAGCAGTTCTTC
>-|-|TRBJ2-3|TRBV27
CASSLGGGGTGPAYTQYF
TGTGCCAGCAGTTTAGGGGGTGGGGGGACTGGCCCGGCGTATACGCAGTATTTT
>-|TRBD1|TRBJ1-4|TRBV30
CAWSAGTGGNEKLFF
TGTGCCTGGAGTGCCGGGACAGGGGGGAATGAAAAACTGTTTTTT
>-|-|TRBJ1-6|TRBV30
CAWMRDGNSPLHF
TGTGCCTGGATGCGGGATGGAAATTCACCCCTCCACTTT
>-|TRBD1|TRBJ1-1|TRBV2
CASSGGDRGRAVTEAFF
TGTGCCAGCAGCGGTGGGGACAGGGGGCGCGCGGTCACTGAAGCTTTCTTT
>-|TRBD1|TRBJ2-7|TRBV19
CASSPGTGSRGQYF
TGTGCCAGTAGTCCCGGGACAGGGTCTCGGGGGCAGTACTTC
>few|TRBD2|TRBJ2-2|TRBV10-3
CAISEIGGRGTGELFF
TGTGCCATCAGTGAGATTGGCGGGAGAGGCACCGGGGAGCTGTTTTTT
>-|-|TRBJ2-3|TRBV9
CASSVTEGGPDTQYF
TGTGCCAGCAGCGTTACGGAGGGCGGCCCAGATACGCAGTATTTT
>-|TRBD1|TRBJ1-1|TRBV9
CASSGRQGKHTEAFF
TGTGCCAGCAGCGGGCGACAGGGGAAGCACACTGAAGCTTTCTTT
>-|TRBD1|TRBJ1-2|TRBV27
CASSDRDRGRTNYGYTF
TGTGCCAGCAGTGACCGGGACAGGGGAAGGACTAACTATGGCTACACCTTC
>once|TRBD1|TRBJ2-2|TRBV28
CASSPPGQGAAGELFF
TGTGCCAGCAGTCCCCCGGGACAGGGAGCAGCCGGGGAGCTGTTTTTT
>-|TRBD2|TRBJ2-7|TRBV4-2
CASSQPGLAGSEQYF
TGTGCCAGCAGCCAACCGGGACTAGCGGGTTCCGAGCAGTACTTC
>-|TRBD1|TRBJ1-2|TRBV28
CASSIRDRLNYGYTF
TGTGCCAGCAGTATCCGGGACAGACTTAATTATGGCTACACCTTC
>-|-|TRBJ2-7|TRBV4-2
CASSQDSIGADSREQYF
TGTGCCAGCAGCCAAGATTCGATAGGAGCAGATTCACGCGAGCAGTACTTC
>-|-|TRBJ2-2|TRBV2
CASSPRQRFTGELFF
TGTGCCAGCAGCCCAAGACAGAGGTTCACCGGGGAGCTGTTTTTT
>few|-|TRBJ1-1|TRBV7-6
CASSLATGSVAFF
TGTGCCAGCAGCTTAGCAACAGGGTCAGTGGCTTTCTTT
>-|TRBD1|TRBJ2-1|TRBV5-4
CASSLVGQQKDNEQFF
TGTGCCAGCAGCTTGGTGGGACAGCAAAAGGACAATGAGCAGTTCTTC
>-|TRBD1|TRBJ1-4|TRBV5-1
CASSLTGGLANEKLFF
TGCGCCAGCAGCTTGACAGGGGGTCTGGCTAATGAAAAACTGTTTTTT
>-|TRBD1|TRBJ2-5|TRBV29-1
CSVEYPTGGEETQYF
TGCAGCGTTGAATATCCAACAGGGGGCGAAGAGACCCAGTACTTC
>-|-|TRBJ1-1|TRBV12-5
CASGTTGDMNTEAFF
TGTGCTAGTGGCACAACGGGGGATATGAACACTGAAGCTTTCTTT
>once|-|TRBJ2-7|TRBV28
CASTQGSPYEQYF
TGTGCCAGCACCCAGGGTAGTCCCTACGAGCAGTACTTC
>-|TRBD1|TRBJ1-4|TRBV5-6
CASSLGPGTGNEKLFF
TGTGCCAGCAGCTTGGGACCCGGGACAGGGAATGAAAAACTGTTTTTT
>-|TRBD2|TRBJ2-7|TRBV27
CASSLTGRGYEQYF
TGTGCCAGCAGTTTAACCGGGAGGGGCTACGAGCAGTACTTC
>-|-|TRBJ1-3|TRBV5-5
CASGGAGNTIYF
TGTGCCAGCGGGGGGGCTGGAAACACCATATATTTT
>-|TRBD1|TRBJ2-7|TRBV4-2
CATSRSTGSYEQYF
TGTGCCACCTCGAGATCGACAGGGTCCTACGAGCAGTACTTC
>-|TRBD2|TRBJ2-1|TRBV7-8
CASSPDGLAKYNEQFF
TGTGCCAGCAGCCCAGATGGACTAGCGAAATACAATGAGCAGTTCTTC
>few|-|TRBJ2-1|TRBV5-1
CASSLVEPANNEQFF
TGCGCCAGCAGCCTCGTGGAGCCAGCTAACAATGAGCAGTTCTTC
>-|-|TRBJ1-1|TRBV7-2
CASSPTGNTEAFF
TGTGCCAGCAGCCCGACAGGGAACACTGAAGCTTTCTTT
>few|TRBD1|TRBJ2-2|TRBV4-1
CASSQGGQANTGELFF
TGCGCCAGCAGCCAAGGGGGACAGGCTAACACCGGGGAGCTGTTTTTT
>-|TRBD1|TRBJ2-7|TRBV10-3
CAISGGGQGLDYEQYF
TGTGCCATCAGTGGGGGGGGACAGGGGCTGGACTACGAGCAGTACTTC
>-|TRBD1|TRBJ2-7|TRBV7-2
CASSLSINRGWEQYF
TGTGCCAGCAGCTTATCCATAAACAGGGGTTGGGAGCAGTACTTC
>-|-|TRBJ2-7|TRBV28
CASSFTSKHEQYF
TGTGCCAGCAGTTTCACTTCAAAGCACGAGCAGTACTTC
>-|TRBD2|TRBJ2-5|TRBV4-2
CASSPGLAGGIISGETQYF
TGTGCCAGCAGCCCTGGACTAGCGGGAGGAATTATAAGTGGCGAGACCCAGTACTTC
>-|TRBD1|TRBJ2-3|TRBV29-1
CSVETGGASTDTQYF
TGCAGCGTCGAAACAGGGGGCGCGAGCACAGATACGCAGTATTTT
>-|-|TRBJ1-1|TRBV5-1
CASSGNREGGTEAFF
TGCGCCAGCAGCGGAAACAGGGAGGGTGGAACTGAAGCTTTCTTT
>once|-|TRBJ1-3|TRBV6-1
CASSEAQGNTIYF
TGTGCCAGCAGTGAAGCTCAGGGAAACACCATATATTTT
>-|-|TRBJ1-1|TRBV10-3
CAISETQDTEAFF
TGTGCCATCAGTGAGACGCAGGACACTGAAGCTTTCTTT
>-|TRBD1|TRBJ2-7|TRBV7-2
CASSLTGVEGGEQYF
TGTGCCAGCAGCTTGACAGGGGTTGAGGGAGGCGAGCAGTACTTC
>-|-|TRBJ1-5|TRBV7-8
CASSPTARSNQPQHF
TGTGCCAGCAGCCCGACTGCACGGAGCAATCAGCCCCAGCATTTT
>-|TRBD2|TRBJ2-5|TRBV5-5
CASSLGGTIETQYF
TGTGCCAGCAGCTTGGGGGGGACTATCGAGACCCAGTACTTC
>-|-|TRBJ2-5|TRBV29-1
CSAHGQGTETQYF
TGCAGCGCCCACGGGCAGGGGACAGAGACCCAGTACTTC
>-|-|TRBJ1-1|TRBV5-1
CASSLGQPILGEAFF
TGCGCCAGCAGCTTGGGACAGCCAATACTTGGGGAAGCTTTCTTT
>-|-|TRBJ2-7|TRBV28
CASSLSPRSDEQYF
TGTGCCAGCAGTTTATCCCCGCGATCCGACGAGCAGTACTTC
>-|TRBD1|TRBJ1-4|TRBV9
CASSEGPDREEKLFF
TGTGCCAGCAGCGAAGGCCCCGACAGGGAGGAGAAACTGTTTTTT
>-|-|TRBJ2-5|TRBV28
CASSSTRMETQYF
TGTGCCAGCAGCTCGACTAGAATGGAGACCCAGTACTTC
>-|-|TRBJ1-1|TRBV7-2
CASSLGGGRDTEAFF
TGTGCCAGCAGCTTAGGGGGGGGCAGGGACACTGAAGCTTTCTTT
>-|TRBD2|TRBJ2-7|TRBV28
CASSETTSSGAYEQYF
TGTGCCAGCAGTGAGACGACTTCTAGCGGAGCCTACGAGCAGTACTTC
>-|-|TRBJ2-4|TRBV15
CATSRGVIRGLAKNIQYF
TGTGCCACCAGCAGAGGGGTTATACGGGGATTAGCCAAAAACATTCAGTACTTC
>-|TRBD2|TRBJ2-1|TRBV7-9
CASRLAGGVYNEQFF
TGTGCCAGCAGGTTAGCGGGAGGAGTCTACAATGAGCAGTTCTTC
>-|-|TRBJ2-1|TRBV11-2
CASSSWTRNEQFF
TGTGCCAGCAGCTCTTGGACACGGAATGAGCAGTTCTTC
>-|TRBD1|TRBJ2-5|TRBV28
CASSLDRVETQYF
TGTGCCAGCAGTTTAGACAGGGTCGAGACCCAGTACTTC
>-|-|TRBJ2-1|TRBV21-1
CARGRGRSGRRDEQFF
TGTGCCAGGGGCCGCGGACGAAGCGGGAGAAGGGATGAGCAGTTCTTC
>-|-|TRBJ1-2|TRBV28
CASAEQIYGYTF
TGTGCCAGCGCCGAACAGATCTATGGCTACACCTTC
>-|-|TRBJ1-5|TRBV12-5
CASGLTGEGPYSNQPQHF
TGTGCTAGTGGCCTGACTGGTGAGGGCCCCTATAGCAATCAGCCCCAGCATTTT
>-|TRBD1|TRBJ2-5|TRBV7-3
CASSLGDRGETQYF
TGTGCCAGCAGCTTAGGTGACAGGGGAGAGACCCAGTACTTC
>-|-|TRBJ2-1|TRBV20-1
CSARRNEQFF
TGCAGTGCTAGGAGGAATGAGCAGTTCTTC
>few|-|TRBJ2-7|TRBV6-1
CASSEEGYEQYF
TGTGCCAGCAGTGAAGAGGGGTACGAGCAGTACTTC